This TCR beta chain was observed in a study of a mutant IDH1 vaccine in newly diagnosed glioma. The time point denotes: week 23, last vaccination. Doses consisted of 300 ug of mutant IDH1 20-mer peptide each, paired with topical imiquimod. New WHO grade 3 or 4 astrocytomas that were IDH1-mutant and ATRX-lost occurred in the donors. Germline values: CDR1 MNHNS, CDR2 SASEGT. The CDR3 runs 14 residues. Deletions cut 2 bases from V and 1 base from J, with 8 bases between. A word on this clone: Its antigen is as yet unknown.

The protocol was immunoSEQ multiplex PCR, while the TCRdb copy is restricted to in-frame clones and leaves out a portion. The table includes roughly 38,000 clones, about 76% detected once. The sequencing used PBMCs, collected from a glioma patient whose treatment included an IDH1 peptide vaccine. The TCR was taken from a man aged 50 to 59 with glioma. V gene TRBV6-1 combines with J gene TRBJ1-1, with D unresolved. CDR3 residues: CASSELGRNTEAFF. DNA of the CDR3: TGTGCCAGCAGTGAACTGGGGAGGAACACTGAAGCTTTCTTT.